Listed below are T cell receptor beta chains from one sample, sequenced in a study of T cell responses to AZD1222 COVID-19 vaccine. Sequencing used immunoSEQ multiplex PCR; TCRdb keeps in-frame clones, though not all of them. The sample contains approximately 89,000 clones, about 90% of which appear only once. The source material was peripheral blood, sampled on day 0 of AZD1222 vaccination. The receptor set was obtained from an adult in good health. The CDR3 runs from the conserved cysteine through the conserved F or W. The D gene is left open where the match is weak. Part of the rows lack a size; the others show once, few, many or a class for expanded clones.

j_call cdr3_length clone_size d_call v_call cdr3_nt cdr3_aa
TRBJ2-7 14 few TRBD1 TRBV5-5 TGTGCCAGCAGCTATGACAGGGGTGTGGGCGAGCAGTACTTC CASSYDRGVGEQYF
TRBJ2-1 14 - - TRBV5-1 TGCGCCAGCAGCTTGGTAGCCGATTCCAATGAGCAGTTCTTC CASSLVADSNEQFF
TRBJ1-1 14 - - TRBV2 TGTGCCAGCAGTGGTATACAGATGAACACTGAAGCTTTCTTT CASSGIQMNTEAFF
TRBJ2-1 15 - - TRBV11-3 TGTGCCAGCAGCTTGTTAGGAGGGCCAGGCGATGAGCAGTTCTTC CASSLLGGPGDEQFF
TRBJ1-6 16 - - TRBV4-1 TGCGCCAGCAGCCAAGACCGGTGGGTACGCGCTTCACCCCTCCACTTT CASSQDRWVRASPLHF
TRBJ1-6 14 - TRBD1 TRBV28 TGTGCCAGCAGGACGGGACAGATTAATTCACCCCTCCACTTT CASRTGQINSPLHF
TRBJ1-2 13 - - TRBV2 TGTGCCAGCAGTGTCGGCCAGGAACGTGGCTACACCTTC CASSVGQERGYTF
TRBJ1-5 15 - - TRBV28 TGTGCCAGCAGCCGCAGGGAAGTGTTGAATCAGCCCCAGCATTTT CASSRREVLNQPQHF
TRBJ2-7 15 - TRBD1 TRBV7-8 TGTGCCAGCAGCGACCGGTGGGGACAGCGATACGAGCAGTACTTC CASSDRWGQRYEQYF
TRBJ2-5 14 - - TRBV4-1 TGCGCCAGCAGCCTCAAGATGATCCAAGAGACCCAGTACTTC CASSLKMIQETQYF
TRBJ2-1 15 - - TRBV7-2 TGTGCCAGCAGGCCCGAAGGGATTCAATGGGATGAGCAGTTCTTC CASRPEGIQWDEQFF
TRBJ2-2 12 - - TRBV30 TGTGCCTGGAGTGAGGGTCCCGGGGAGCTGTTTTTT CAWSEGPGELFF
TRBJ2-3 18 - - TRBV21-1 TGTGCCAGCAGCGAACCGAGGGGGGGGATGGTCCCTTCAGATACGCAGTATTTT CASSEPRGGMVPSDTQYF
TRBJ2-1 15 - - TRBV5-1 TGCGCCAGCAGCTTGGAGATAGCAGCGGGCGCTGAGCAGTTCTTC CASSLEIAAGAEQFF
TRBJ2-3 17 once - TRBV25-1 TGTGCCAGCAGTGATGTGGGGTTGGGCGGAGTCACAGATACGCAGTATTTT CASSDVGLGGVTDTQYF
TRBJ2-3 15 - TRBD2 TRBV24-1 TGTGCCACTCGAAATAGCGGGAGTAGCACAGATACGCAGTATTTT CATRNSGSSTDTQYF
TRBJ2-1 15 few TRBD2 TRBV10-3 TGTGCCATCAGTGAGATGGCGGGAGGCTACAATGAGCAGTTCTTC CAISEMAGGYNEQFF
TRBJ1-2 16 - - TRBV28 TGTGCCAGCAGTTTTGCTCCGCGGATCACTAACTATGGCTACACCTTC CASSFAPRITNYGYTF
TRBJ1-4 18 once TRBD1 TRBV9 TGTGCCAGCAGCGTAACCCCGACAGGGGGCCCAACTAATGAAAAACTGTTTTTT CASSVTPTGGPTNEKLFF
TRBJ2-3 14 - - TRBV2 TGTGCCAGCAGTGGCGGTCCTAGCACAGATACGCAGTATTTT CASSGGPSTDTQYF
TRBJ2-3 11 - - TRBV7-9 TGTGCCAGCAGCTTCACAGATACGCAGTATTTT CASSFTDTQYF
TRBJ1-1 16 - - TRBV5-8 TGTGCCAGCAGCCGGAGCGGGACATCCGTCCCCACTGAAGCTTTCTTT CASSRSGTSVPTEAFF
TRBJ1-4 17 - - TRBV7-9 TGTGCCAGCAGCTTAGCGCTCCCGACAGATACTAATGAAAAACTGTTTTTT CASSLALPTDTNEKLFF
TRBJ1-2 14 - TRBD1 TRBV5-1 TGCGCCAGCAGAGACGGACAGGGAATTAAGGGCTACACCTTC CASRDGQGIKGYTF
TRBJ2-7 13 - TRBD1 TRBV30 TGTGCCTGGAGTGTCACAGGGGATGCCGAGCAGTACTTC CAWSVTGDAEQYF
TRBJ1-1 12 - - TRBV6-1 TGTGCCAGCAGTGAGGCCACAGATGAAGCTTTCTTT CASSEATDEAFF
TRBJ1-6 16 - - TRBV2 TGTGCCAGCAGTGAAGGGCCGCGGAATCCCTTTTCACCCCTCCACTTT CASSEGPRNPFSPLHF
TRBJ2-7 12 - - TRBV11-2 TGTGCCAGCAGCGTTACAGGCTACGAGCAGTACTTC CASSVTGYEQYF
TRBJ2-1 16 - TRBD2 TRBV7-6 TGTGCCAGCAGCTTAGGTGGGGCTAGCGGGAACGATGAGCAGTTCTTC CASSLGGASGNDEQFF
TRBJ1-1 12 - - TRBV28 TGTGCCAGCAGTACGGGCTCCACTGAAGCTTTCTTT CASSTGSTEAFF
TRBJ1-3 16 - - TRBV18 TGTGCCAGCTCTCGGGGGGGGCCCAACTCTGGAAACACCATATATTTT CASSRGGPNSGNTIYF
TRBJ2-7 16 - TRBD1 TRBV4-1 TGCGCCAGCAGCCGAGGGACCGGGACAGGGGTCTACGAGCAGTACTTC CASSRGTGTGVYEQYF
TRBJ2-4 16 - - TRBV14 TGTGCCAGCAGCCATCTAGACACTGGAGCCAAAAACATTCAGTACTTC CASSHLDTGAKNIQYF
TRBJ2-7 15 - TRBD2 TRBV27 TGTGCCAGCAGTCGAGGGACTAGCGAAACCTACGAGCAGTACTTC CASSRGTSETYEQYF
TRBJ1-6 16 - - TRBV27 TGTGCCAGCAGCCCAACCGGAGGCTCCTATAATTCACCCCTCCACTTT CASSPTGGSYNSPLHF
TRBJ2-3 16 - - TRBV5-4 TGTGCCAGCAGCTTGGTGGGGAAGGGGGGCACAGATACGCAGTATTTT CASSLVGKGGTDTQYF
TRBJ2-2 13 - - TRBV18 TGTGCCAGCTCACAAACTAGCCCCGGGGAGCTGTTTTTT CASSQTSPGELFF
TRBJ1-1 15 - - TRBV30 TGTGCCTGGACAGAAGCAGCCTATTTGAACACTGAAGCTTTCTTT CAWTEAAYLNTEAFF
TRBJ1-3 15 - - TRBV7-9 TGTGCCAGCAGCTCGACAGGTCATCCTGGAAACACCATATATTTT CASSSTGHPGNTIYF
TRBJ2-7 15 once TRBD2 TRBV5-8 TGTGCCAGCAGCTTGCTCGGGACTAGGGCCTACGAGCAGTACTTC CASSLLGTRAYEQYF
TRBJ1-1 17 - TRBD1 TRBV10-3 TGTGCCATCAGTGAGAGAGTTGGGACAGGGGGGAACACTGAAGCTTTCTTT CAISERVGTGGNTEAFF
TRBJ2-2 16 - TRBD1 TRBV7-3 TGTGCCAGCAGCCTCCCCGGGACAGTTAACACCGGGGAGCTGTTTTTT CASSLPGTVNTGELFF
TRBJ1-5 17 - TRBD1 TRBV28 TGTGCCAGCAGTTTAGCCAGGGATGGGACAGGCAATCAGCCCCAGCATTTT CASSLARDGTGNQPQHF
TRBJ2-7 13 - TRBD2 TRBV11-3 TGTGCCAGCAGCTTTAGCGGGACGGGAGAGCAGTACTTC CASSFSGTGEQYF
TRBJ2-7 13 - - TRBV7-2 TGTGCCAGCAGCTTAAGTTCAGCCTACGAGCAGTACTTC CASSLSSAYEQYF